A selection of T cell receptor beta chains follows, all from one sample in a study of OX40 agonist ivuxolimab in advanced cancers. This table comes from immunoSEQ multiplex PCR, and its TCRdb copy is limited to in-frame clones, with some not included. This sample carries 55,000 to 85,000 clones, roughly nine tenths of them seen once, and the ten largest clones take about 0.33%. The sequences come from CD4+ or CD8+ T cells sorted from blood, collected in a trial of the OX40 agonist ivuxolimab. All receptors derive from an adult with an advanced solid tumor such as melanoma, head and neck, liver or kidney cancer. Each CDR3 is given without its conserved first and last residue. The size field is filled for only some rows; it gives once, few, many or a size class.

>TRBV13|NA
ASSLADTQY
>TRBV27|NA
ASSLMASGSFWQETQY
>TRBV7-9|NA
ASSSTSSGEQF
>TRBV9|NA
ASSVQWVPGIGELF
>TRBV7-7|NA
ASSLSTSREQY
>TRBV5-6|few
ASSRVISYEQY
>TRBV7-9|NA
ASSLGAYGYT
>TRBV7-9|NA
ASSLGTDQETQY
>TRBV6-6|NA
AYSSTDTQY
>TRBV7-3|NA
ASSPTLGRETQY
>TRBV19|few
ASSIKVRGTGELF
>TRBV11-1|NA
ASSFSRVSYEQY
>TRBV7-3|NA
ASSLTSTSGSNEQF
>TRBV9|NA
ASSVVSGSTGEQF
>TRBV5-8|NA
ASSTDRAPYNEQF
>TRBV11-3|NA
ASSPTAWGNEQF
>TRBV6-5|once
ASSRPATGNYGYT
>TRBV6-6|NA
ASTRFWGQTYEQY
>TRBV6-1|NA
ASSEFAPETQY
>TRBV2|NA
ASSETPLAYSTDTQY
>TRBV30|NA
AWKQGRESGYT
>TRBV19|NA
ASSFRGGTGGREAF
>TRBV5-4|NA
ASSLDRAEQY
>TRBV28|NA
ASSTIAGENTDTQY
>TRBV27|NA
ASSRRRTETYEQY
>TRBV19|NA
ASSPRTGKMNTDTQY
>TRBV5-4|NA
ASSLAGRGTDEQY
>TRBV2|NA
ASRARWSIDGELF
>TRBV2|NA
ASRTDDEKLF
>TRBV2|once
ASSTSPVSYEQY
>TRBV15|NA
ATSRLPGEGGTEAF
>TRBV19|NA
ASSTGTRETPQH
>TRBV6-4|NA
ASSRTRESDTQY
>TRBV6-1|NA
ASESNPLQPQH
>TRBV7-3|NA
ASSQKDKKWGNEQF
>TRBV10-3|NA
AISEEAVGSYNEQF
>TRBV29-1|NA
SARTGSSGNTIY
>TRBV6-1|NA
ASSGGDSLVPERDTQY
>TRBV19|NA
ASTGLAKNYEQY
>TRBV18|NA
ASSPDKASYEQY
>TRBV5-1|NA
ASSYSPGNIQY
>TRBV6-5|NA
ASSYTGTGANYGYT
>TRBV28|NA
ASSLPRAGATY
>TRBV28|NA
ASSRPGSGAQPQH
>TRBV7-8|NA
VSSLDGGGYGYT
>TRBV5-1|NA
ASSPGTGSNEKLF
>TRBV11-2|NA
ASSRYLPDRAYGYT
>TRBV15|NA
ATSRDRRNTEAF
>TRBV5-1|NA
ASSQGESTKWGYT
>TRBV11-2|NA
ASSLVLGQISTDTQY
>TRBV7-6|once
ASSTQGRISGANVLT
>TRBV28|NA
ASSFSPVAGGLTDTQY
>TRBV2|once
ASVGSGSTDTQY